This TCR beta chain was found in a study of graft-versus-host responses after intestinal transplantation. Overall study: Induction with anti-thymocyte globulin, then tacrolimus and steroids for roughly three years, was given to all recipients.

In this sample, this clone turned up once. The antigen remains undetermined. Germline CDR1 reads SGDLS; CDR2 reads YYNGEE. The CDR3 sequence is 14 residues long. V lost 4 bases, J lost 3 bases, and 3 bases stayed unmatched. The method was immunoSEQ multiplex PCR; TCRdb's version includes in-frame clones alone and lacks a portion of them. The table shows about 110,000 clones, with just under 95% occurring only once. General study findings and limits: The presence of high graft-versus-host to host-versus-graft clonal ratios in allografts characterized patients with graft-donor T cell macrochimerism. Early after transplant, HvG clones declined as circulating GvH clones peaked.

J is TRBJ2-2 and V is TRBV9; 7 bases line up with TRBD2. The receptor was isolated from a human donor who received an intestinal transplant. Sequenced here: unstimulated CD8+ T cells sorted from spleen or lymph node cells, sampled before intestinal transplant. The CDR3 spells CASSLGGDTGELFF. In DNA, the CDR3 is TGTGCCAGCAGCCTGGGGGGGGACACCGGGGAGCTGTTTTTT.